One sample yielded the 26 T cell receptor beta chains listed below, sequenced in a study of post-analysis software for immune sequencing data. The study's findings and limits: Four or five TRBV segments, TRBV5-6, TRBV5-1 and TRBV20-1 among them, were found more frequent in patients than controls.

Unique molecular identifiers were present in the TCR beta cDNA libraries. Each CDR3 protein is one row after TCRdb ran MiXCR on the PCR reads. This sample has about 680,000 distinct CDR3 sequences, with approximately 59% found just once. These receptors' targets are unknown. The sequenced material came from blood. These receptors were collected from a girl aged 2-10 years with multiple sclerosis.

The rearrangement uses TRBV4-2 and TRBJ2-1; 8 bases map to TRBD2. Germline V gives CDR1 LGHNA, CDR2 YNFKEQ. Trimming cost V 1 base and J 5 bases; bases outside gene matches: 13. The CDR3 consists of 18 residues. CDR3 amino acids: CASSQGWGLGTENNEQFF. For the CDR3, the DNA is TGTGCCAGCAGCCAAGGATGGGGACTAGGCACGGAGAACAATGAGCAGTTCTTC.

V gene TRBV24-1 combines with J gene TRBJ2-7; 9 positions agree with TRBD1. The germline CDR1 and CDR2 sequences are KGHDR and SFDVKD. V dropped 7 bases and J dropped 2; count of bases not matched to a gene: 2. The CDR3 consists of 13 residues. The chain's CDR3 is CATSDRGAYEQYF. The CDR3 coding sequence is TGTGCCACCAGCGACAGGGGGGCCTACGAGCAGTACTTC.

This clonotype was recorded only once. The chain links TRBV10-2 to TRBJ2-7; no definite D call. The CDR3 extends over 14 amino acids. The V end was cut by 4 bases, the J end by 1 base, with 11 bases between. Germline CDR1 is WSHSY and CDR2 is SAAADI. The CDR3 protein is CASSGVGSSYEQYF. In DNA, the CDR3 is TGCGCCAGCAGTGGTGTTGGCAGTTCCTACGAGCAGTACTTC.

V is TRBV2 and J is TRBJ2-1; no firm D call. The CDR3 is made up of 14 amino acids. From germline, CDR1 is SNHLY and CDR2 FYNNEI. V dropped 11 bases and J dropped 0 bases, with 14 bases sitting between them. Here the CDR3 DNA reads TGTGCCCAGATACACTCCAGCTCCTACAATGAGCAGTTCTTC. This codes for CAQIHSSSYNEQFF.

This clonotype was seen a single time. Relative to the germline gene, one junction end is altered; a read error may explain this. V is TRBV6-1 and J is TRBJ1-5; 11 bases agree with TRBD1. There are 18 residues in the CDR3. CDR1 and CDR2 from the germline V gene are MNHNS and SASEGT. The CDR3 region is CASSPSGTGGASYQPQHF. The CDR3, as DNA: TGTGCCAGCAGTCCTTCCGGGACAGGGGGTGCTAGCTATCAGCCCCAGCATTTT.

CDR3 amino acids: CASSYGARVNSPLHF. The CDR3 coding sequence is TGTGCCAGCAGTTACGGGGCCAGGGTGAATTCACCCCTCCACTTT. The chain joins TRBV6-5 to TRBJ1-6; TRBD1 might be the D (5 bases). CDR1 is MNHEY, CDR2 SVGAGI, per germline. V dropped 2 bases and J dropped 7 bases, with 12 bases sitting between them. The CDR3 has 15 amino acids.

This sequence joins TRBV6-5 and TRBJ1-1; 7 nucleotides agree with TRBD1. Germline-derived CDR1 and CDR2 are MNHEY and SVGAGI. The CDR3 sequence is 14 residues long. With 2 bases clipped from V and 6 bases from J, the junction kept 6 bases outside the gene matches. CDR3 loop: CASSYIHRGPEAFF. DNA of the CDR3: TGTGCCAGCAGTTACATCCACAGGGGACCTGAAGCTTTCTTT.

The table lists this clonotype with a few counts. The chain is built from TRBV5-1 and TRBJ2-5; TRBD1 matches 8 bases. The CDR3 has 17 residues. In germline, CDR1 is SGHRS, CDR2 YFSETQ. J was trimmed by 5 bases and V by 0 bases; bases with no gene match: 12. Written as DNA, the CDR3 is TGCGCCAGCAGCTTGGATTTGGGGCAGGGGGCGTTTGAGACCCAGTACTTC. Translated, it gives CASSLDLGQGAFETQYF.

V usage is TRBV6-2 or TRBV6-3 and J usage is TRBJ2-5; 14 nucleotides match TRBD2. Germline CDR1 is MNHEY and CDR2 is SVGEGT. Trimming cost V 5 bases and J 4 bases; bases outside gene matches: 3. The CDR3 totals 15 residues. CDR3 bases: TGTGCCAGCAGTGTGACTAGCGGGGGGGCAGAGACCCAGTACTTC. As protein: CASSVTSGGAETQYF.

V usage is TRBV20-1 and J usage is TRBJ2-7, with 10 bases identical to TRBD2. The CDR3 extends over 14 amino acids. Trimming removed 4 bases from V and 5 bases from J; junction bases left unmatched: 8. Germline V gives CDR1 DFQATT, CDR2 SNEGSKA (reference sequence). CDR3 residues: CSATLAGAIHEQYF. The CDR3 nucleotides are TGCAGTGCTACCCTAGCGGGAGCTATCCACGAGCAGTACTTC.

This chain uses TRBV7-3 with TRBJ2-2; D is possibly TRBD2 (5 bases). The CDR3 extends over 16 amino acids. The V end was cut by 2 bases, the J end by 2 bases, with 12 bases between. Germline V CDR1 and CDR2: SGHTA, FQGTGA. The CDR3 nucleotides read TGTGCCAGCAGCTTAGAACCTGGAGGTAACACCGGGGAGCTGTTTTTT. Translating it yields CASSLEPGGNTGELFF.

This chain links TRBV12-3 or TRBV12-4 with TRBJ1-1; D not certain. Trimming left V 0 bases short and J 8 bases short, with 16 bases between. This CDR3 region has 15 residues. The CDR3 sequence is CASSLALPARPEAFF. As DNA, the CDR3 is TGTGCCAGCAGTTTAGCGCTTCCAGCGCGGCCAGAAGCTTTCTTT.

The rearrangement uses TRBV12-3 or TRBV12-4 and TRBJ1-2; 10 bases fit TRBD1. This CDR3 is 15 amino acids long. V lost 5 bases to trimming and J lost 6 bases; unmatched junction nucleotides: 9. This chain's CDR3 is CASSDRQGAGDGYTF. The DNA for the CDR3 is TGTGCCAGCAGTGACCGACAGGGGGCGGGGGATGGCTACACCTTC.

This clonotype has more than one count but fewer than ten. The chain employs TRBV12-3 or TRBV12-4 and TRBJ2-4; weak D call: TRBD2 (6 bases). The DNA end favors TRBJ2-7, so the J call may be wrong. The CDR3 consists of 14 residues. The CDR3 DNA follows: TGTGCCAGCAGTCCCGGGACTCAGACCTACGAGCAGTACTTC. Its protein is CASSPGTQTYEQYF.

This clonotype was detected a few times. The rearrangement uses TRBV11-1 and TRBJ2-4, with 9 nucleotides matching TRBD1. The CDR3 contains 21 residues. Trimming removed 4 bases from V and 0 bases from J; junction bases left unmatched: 19. The V gene's germline CDR1 is SGHAT and CDR2 FQDESV (reference sequence). The CDR3 DNA reads TGTGCCAGCAGCTCCGGATTACAGGGGGCTACCTCTGCCAAAGCCAAAAACATTCAGTACTTC. Translating gives CASSSGLQGATSAKAKNIQYF.

This chain uses TRBV20-1 with TRBJ2-3; the match to TRBD2 covers 10 bases. Trimming took 2 bases from V and 5 from J; bases not matched to a gene: 4. Per the germline V gene, CDR1 is DFQATT and CDR2 is SNEGSKA (reference sequence). The CDR3 contains 14 residues. The CDR3 bases are TGCAGTGCTAGACAGCGGGGGGGCAGAGATACGCAGTATTTT. As protein: CSARQRGGRDTQYF.

The chain is built from TRBV7-8 and TRBJ1-1; D is possibly TRBD1 (5 bases). CDR1 is SGHVS and CDR2 is FQNEAQ in the germline V gene. Trimming stripped 1 base from V and 1 base from J, with 7 bases between. This CDR3 has 14 residues. This chain's CDR3 is CASSLGTWNTEAFF. As DNA, the CDR3 is TGTGCCAGCAGCTTAGGGACATGGAACACTGAAGCTTTCTTT.

Turning to this clonotype: One junction end disagrees with the germline gene, perhaps due to a read error. The V call is TRBV10-3, the J call TRBJ1-4; the D gene is possibly TRBD1 (6 bases). This CDR3 is 12 amino acids long. The V gene's germline CDR1 is ENHRY and CDR2 SYGVKD. The CDR3 DNA follows: TGTGCCATCGGACAGTGGGGTGAAAAACGGTTTTTT. It specifies CAIGQWGEKRFF.

The CDR3 loop reads CSARDKAEAFF. The CDR3 DNA reads TGCAGTGCTAGAGATAAGGCTGAAGCTTTCTTT. This chain joins TRBV20-1 and TRBJ1-1; D is unresolved. V lost 0 bases and J 6 bases, leaving 5 bases between the germline ends. Germline V gives CDR1 DFQATT, CDR2 SNEGSKA (reference sequence). The CDR3 is 11 amino acids.

This clonotype was counted between two and nine times. The chain joins TRBV5-1 to TRBJ2-3; TRBD1 matches at 8 bases. The CDR3 length is 17 residues. Trimming at V came to 2 bases and at J to 2 bases, leaving 10 bases not matched to a gene. Per the germline V gene, CDR1 is SGHRS and CDR2 is YFSETQ. Written as DNA, the CDR3 is TGCGCCAGCAGCTTCCCCGGACAGGGCGCCCTCACAGATACGCAGTATTTT. It encodes CASSFPGQGALTDTQYF.

This chain links TRBV7-9 with TRBJ2-1, with a weak D call TRBD2 (5 bases). Trimming shortened V by 0 bases and J by 10 bases, and 13 bases separated the two germline ends. Germline V gives CDR1 SEHNR, CDR2 FQNEAQ (reference sequence). The CDR3 totals 14 residues. CDR3 sequence (DNA): TGTGCCAGCAGCTTAGCCGCTGGAAGCGGCGAGCAGTTCTTC. Residues: CASSLAAGSGEQFF.

The chain employs TRBV7-2 and TRBJ2-5; D ambiguous. Germline V gene sequence: CDR1 SGHTA, CDR2 FQGNSA. V lost 1 base, J lost 5 bases, and 11 bases lay in between. This CDR3 has 14 amino acids. As DNA, the CDR3 is TGTGCCAGCAGCTTAGTGGAAAACGTGGAGACCCAGTACTTC. Amino acid sequence: CASSLVENVETQYF.

The rearrangement uses TRBV27 and TRBJ2-5; 9 bases agree with TRBD1. The J call may be faulty, since TRBJ2-7 better matches the DNA end. CDR3 size: 13 residues. CDR1 and CDR2 (germline): MNHEY, SMNVEV (reference sequence). CDR3 nucleotide sequence: TGTGCCAGCAGTTTCGACAGGGGGGGCGAGCAGTACTTC. Its translation: CASSFDRGGEQYF.

The rearrangement links TRBV5-1 to TRBJ1-2; 9 bases are shared with TRBD1. Germline assignment: CDR1 SGHRS and CDR2 YFSETQ. The CDR3 is 14 amino acids. The J segment lost 6 bases and the V segment lost 4 bases, leaving 7 bases of the junction unmatched. The DNA of the CDR3 is TGCGCCAGCAGCCCGCCCGGACAGGGGAATGGCTACACCTTC. Translated, it gives CASSPPGQGNGYTF.

This clonotype showed up just a few times. The V and J genes are TRBV29-1 and TRBJ1-2; a possible D gene is TRBD1 (6 bases). CDR1 is SQVTM, CDR2 ANQGSEA, per germline. V dropped 4 bases and J dropped 4 bases, with 22 bases sitting between them. This CDR3 has 16 amino acids. Written as DNA, the CDR3 is TGCAGCGTTGCCGGAAGGGGGGAACAACTGGGCTATGGCTACACCTTC. Encoded protein: CSVAGRGEQLGYGYTF.

V usage is TRBV20-1 and J usage is TRBJ2-3; D perhaps matches TRBD2 (6 bases). The germline CDR1 and CDR2 sequences are DFQATT and SNEGSKA (reference sequence). This CDR3 spans 15 amino acids. The CDR3 DNA reads as TGCAGCGCTCCGGTAGGCGGGACTAGCACAGATACGCAGTATTTT. It specifies CSAPVGGTSTDTQYF.